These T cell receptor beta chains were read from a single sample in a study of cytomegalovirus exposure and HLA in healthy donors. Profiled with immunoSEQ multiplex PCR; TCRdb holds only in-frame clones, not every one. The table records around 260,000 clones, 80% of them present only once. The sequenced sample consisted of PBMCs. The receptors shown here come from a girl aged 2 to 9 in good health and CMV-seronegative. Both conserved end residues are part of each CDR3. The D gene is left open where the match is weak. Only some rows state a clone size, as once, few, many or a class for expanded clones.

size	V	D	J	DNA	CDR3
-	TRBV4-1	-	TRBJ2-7	TGCGCCAGCAGCCAAGGTGCACAGGCCTACGAGCAGTACTTC	CASSQGAQAYEQYF
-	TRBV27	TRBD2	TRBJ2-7	TGTGCCAGCAGATCCTCTAGCGGGAGGTTAGAATCCTACGAGCAGTACTTC	CASRSSSGRLESYEQYF
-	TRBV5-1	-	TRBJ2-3	TGCGCCAGCTGGCCCGAGCGGGGCACAGATACGCAGTATTTT	CASWPERGTDTQYF
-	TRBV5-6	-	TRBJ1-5	TGTGCCAGCAGCTTAACAGGAGCTAATCAGCCCCAGCATTTT	CASSLTGANQPQHF
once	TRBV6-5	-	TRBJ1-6	TGTGCCAGCAGTCGCGGGCCAAGTTCCCTCCACTTT	CASSRGPSSLHF
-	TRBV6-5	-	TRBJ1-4	TGTGCCAGCACCGAATCCCAGTTTAATGAAAAACTGTTTTTT	CASTESQFNEKLFF
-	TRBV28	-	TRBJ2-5	TGTGCCAGCAGATCCGGGCTAGCTTCAAAGACCCAGTACTTC	CASRSGLASKTQYF
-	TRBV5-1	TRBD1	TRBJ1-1	TGCGCCAGCAGCTTGGTAGGTGGGACAGGGAGACGTCTAGGGAACACTGAAGCTTTCTTT	CASSLVGGTGRRLGNTEAFF
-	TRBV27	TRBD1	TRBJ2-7	TGTGCCAGCAGTTCGCACCTCTCGGACAGGGGGCGCGAGCAGTACTTC	CASSSHLSDRGREQYF
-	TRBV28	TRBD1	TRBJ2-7	TGTGCCAGCAGTTTGGGACAGGGGGCCTACGAGCAGTACTTC	CASSLGQGAYEQYF
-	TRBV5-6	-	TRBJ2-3	TGTGCCAGCAGAACGCAGGGGGGTTCGGGCACAGATACGCAGTATTTT	CASRTQGGSGTDTQYF
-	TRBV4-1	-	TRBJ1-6	TGCGCCAGCAGCCAAGAGGGCAGGGGAAACGCGAGGAATTCACCCCTCCACTTT	CASSQEGRGNARNSPLHF
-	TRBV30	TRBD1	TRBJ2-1	TGTGCCTGGAGTAAAGGACAGGGATACAATGAGCAGTTCTTC	CAWSKGQGYNEQFF
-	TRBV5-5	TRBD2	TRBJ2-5	TGTGCCAGCAGTTCGGGGGGGACCACTTCTACGGAGACCCAGTACTTC	CASSSGGTTSTETQYF
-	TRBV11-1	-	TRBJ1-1	TGTGCCAGCAGCTTGTCAGAGAACACTGAAGCTTTCTTT	CASSLSENTEAFF
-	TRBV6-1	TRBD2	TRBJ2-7	TGTGCCAGCTTCCCCGGGACTAGCCTATACGAGCAGTACTTC	CASFPGTSLYEQYF
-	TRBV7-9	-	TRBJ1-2	TGTGCCAGCAGCTTGGGGGAGGGCGGCAACTATGGCTACACCTTC	CASSLGEGGNYGYTF
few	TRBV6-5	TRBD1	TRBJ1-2	TGTGCCAGCAGCCGCGCCGGGACAGGGGATCCAGGCTACACCTTC	CASSRAGTGDPGYTF
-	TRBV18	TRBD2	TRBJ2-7	TGTGCCAGCTCACCACCCACCCGAGCGGGAGACGAGCAGTACTTC	CASSPPTRAGDEQYF
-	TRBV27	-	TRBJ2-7	TGTGCCAGCAGTTTATTTCGTTCGGGGGATACCTACGAGCAGTACTTC	CASSLFRSGDTYEQYF
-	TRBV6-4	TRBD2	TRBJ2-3	TGTGCCAGCAGCCCCGGGACGGGGGGGCCAAACACAGATACGCAGTATTTT	CASSPGTGGPNTDTQYF
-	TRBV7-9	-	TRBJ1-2	TGTTCCAGCAGCTTATGGTTTGAGGACTACACCTTC	CSSSLWFEDYTF
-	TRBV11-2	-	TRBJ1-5	TGTGCCAGCAGCTTAGCGGGTTACAATCAGCCCCAGCATTTT	CASSLAGYNQPQHF
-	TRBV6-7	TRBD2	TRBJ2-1	TGTGCCAGCAGTTACTCGTTACTAGCGGCTACGAAGGTGAATGAGCAGTTCTTC	CASSYSLLAATKVNEQFF
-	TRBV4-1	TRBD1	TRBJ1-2	TGCGCCAGCAGCCACCCACAGGGGGCAGGTGGCTACACCTTC	CASSHPQGAGGYTF
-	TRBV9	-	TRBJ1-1	TGTGCCAGCAGCCCCCTCCGTTTGTACACTGAAGCTTTCTTT	CASSPLRLYTEAFF
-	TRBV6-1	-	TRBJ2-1	TGTGCCAGCGGCAGGTCAAGCTCCTACAATGAGCAGTTCTTC	CASGRSSSYNEQFF
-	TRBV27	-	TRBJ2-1	TGTGCCAGCAGTTGGCACAATGAGCAGTTCTTC	CASSWHNEQFF
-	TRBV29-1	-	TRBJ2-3	TGCAGCGTTGCCTCAGGGGCGAGCACAGATACGCAGTATTTT	CSVASGASTDTQYF
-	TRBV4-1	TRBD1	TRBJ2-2	TGCGCCAGCAGCCACCAGGGGGCGCGGGAGCTGTTTTTT	CASSHQGARELFF
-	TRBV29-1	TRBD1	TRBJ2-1	TGCAGCGTTGAAGGGACAGGGGACGACAATGAGCAGTTCTTC	CSVEGTGDDNEQFF
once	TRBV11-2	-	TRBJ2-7	TGTGCCAGCAATCCGGGTATCCCGGGGGAGCAGTACTTC	CASNPGIPGEQYF
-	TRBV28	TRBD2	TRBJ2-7	TGTGCCAGCAGCACCGGACTAGCGGGAGCCTACGAGCAGTACTTC	CASSTGLAGAYEQYF
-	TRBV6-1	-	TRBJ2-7	TGTGCCAGCAAGGCTTGGGGGGCAGGGGGGTACGAGCAGTACTTC	CASKAWGAGGYEQYF
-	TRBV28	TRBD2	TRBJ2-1	TGTGCCAGCAGTTTACGCCAGCGGGAGTGGGAGCAGTTCTTC	CASSLRQREWEQFF
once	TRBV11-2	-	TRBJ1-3	TGTGCCAGCACCAGAGGAGACTCTGGAAACACCATATATTTT	CASTRGDSGNTIYF
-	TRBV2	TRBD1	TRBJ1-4	TGTGCCAGCAGCCAACAGGGGATTAATGAAAAACTGTTTTTT	CASSQQGINEKLFF
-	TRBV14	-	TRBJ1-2	TGTGCCAGCAGCCAAGATCACGGAGATAAGAACTATGGCTACACCTTC	CASSQDHGDKNYGYTF
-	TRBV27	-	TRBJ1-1	TGTGCCAGCAGTTCGGCGTATGGCGGAAACACTGAAGCTTTCTTT	CASSSAYGGNTEAFF